What follows are 16 T cell receptor beta chains derived from one specimen sequenced in a study of OX40 agonist ivuxolimab in advanced cancers. Clones were read by immunoSEQ multiplex PCR, and TCRdb kept only the in-frame ones, dropping some. Seen here are 95,000 to 100,000 clones, roughly 80% observed once, and the top ten hold roughly 1.6%. The source was CD4+ or CD8+ T cells sorted from blood, collected in a trial of the OX40 agonist ivuxolimab. The receptors stem from an adult with an advanced solid tumor such as melanoma, head and neck, liver or kidney cancer.

The chain recombines TRBV18 with TRBJ2-5; D is uncertain. CDR3 length: 11 residues. V lost 3 bases, J lost 11 bases, and 10 bases lay in between. Germline lookup yields CDR1 KGHSH and CDR2 LQKENI. CDR3 loop: CASSPAEQQYF. The CDR3 DNA reads TGTGCCAGCTCACCGGCAGAACAGCAGTACTTC.

This clone was seen only once. V is TRBV5-1 and J is TRBJ1-4; 7 bases match TRBD1. CDR3 size: 14 residues. The germline V gene has CDR1 SGHRS and CDR2 YFSETQ. Germline trimming cut 2 bases from V and 2 bases from J; bases unmatched to any gene: 0. CDR3 region: CASSFRGTNEKLFF. The CDR3 DNA sequence: TGCGCCAGCAGCTTCAGGGGGACTAATGAAAAACTGTTTTTT. Based on the CDR3 plus reference TRBV5-1 and TRBJ1-4, the full variable domain is KAGVTQTPRYLIKTRGQQVTLSCSPISGHRSVSWYQQTPGQGLQFLFEYFSETQRNKGNFPGRFSGRQFSNSRSEMNVSTLELGDSALYLCASSFRGTNEKLFFGSGTQLSVL.

The chain carries TRBV11-3 and TRBJ2-2; possibly TRBD1 for D (5 bases). CDR3 length: 15 residues. V was pared by 2 bases and J by 1 base, with 8 bases between. The germline V gene encodes CDR1 SGHNT and CDR2 YENEEA. The CDR3 reads CASSLIGENTGELFF. In DNA, the CDR3 is TGTGCCAGCAGCTTAATAGGGGAGAACACCGGGGAGCTGTTTTTT.

In this sample, this clone turned up once. This chain links TRBV28 with TRBJ1-4, with D uncertain. The CDR3 is 15 residues long. The V gene's germline CDR1 is MDHEN and CDR2 SYDVKM. Trimming pared 8 bases from V and 0 bases from J, leaving 13 bases between. CDR3 in amino acids: CASGRSFATNEKLFF. CDR3 coding DNA: TGTGCCAGCGGCCGGTCCTTTGCAACTAATGAAAAACTGTTTTTT.

The chain recombines TRBV10-1 with TRBJ2-3; D might be TRBD1 or TRBD2, each matching 5 bases. The V and J ends lost 0 bases and 2 bases respectively, with 9 bases between them. This CDR3 has 15 residues. The germline V gene encodes CDR1 WNHNN and CDR2 SYGVQD (reference sequence). The CDR3 is CASSESRGSTDTQYF. CDR3 DNA sequence: TGCGCCAGCAGTGAGTCCCGGGGCTCCACAGATACGCAGTATTTT.

The V gene is TRBV7-2, the J gene TRBJ2-5; 7 positions match TRBD1. This CDR3 region has 14 residues. Germline V gene data show CDR1 as SGHTA and CDR2 as FQGNSA. Trimming at V came to 5 bases and at J to 5 bases, leaving 8 bases not matched to a gene. CDR3 sequence reads: CASSRQGRWETQYF. The CDR3 DNA is TGTGCCAGCAGCAGACAGGGACGGTGGGAGACCCAGTACTTC.

This CDR3 is CASSPHRRAEAFF. The CDR3, as DNA: TGTGCCAGCTCACCTCACAGGAGGGCTGAAGCTTTCTTT. This chain links TRBV18 with TRBJ1-1; weak D call: TRBD1 (5 bases). This CDR3 region has 13 residues. Trimming stripped 3 bases from V and 6 bases from J, with 11 bases between. Per germline, CDR1 KGHSH and CDR2 LQKENI.

The V call is TRBV7-2, the J call TRBJ2-5; TRBD1 aligns across 7 bases. V was clipped by 4 bases and J by 4 bases; unmatched bases: 9. The V gene's germline CDR1 is SGHTA and CDR2 FQGNSA. The CDR3 consists of 15 residues. CDR3 loop: CASSSTGRGSETQYF. CDR3 DNA sequence: TGTGCCAGCAGCTCGACAGGGAGAGGTTCAGAGACCCAGTACTTC.

This clone was detected once. The DNA for the CDR3 is TGCGCCAGCAGCACGGGACTAGCGGGGGGCTTGGGAACGGAGACCCAGTACTTC. It specifies CASSTGLAGGLGTETQYF. The genes are TRBV5-1 and TRBJ2-5; 15 bases fit TRBD2. CDR1 SGHRS and CDR2 YFSETQ come from the germline V gene. This CDR3 has 18 amino acids. J lost 5 bases, V lost 4 bases, and 12 bases had no gene match.

The chain is built from TRBV4-2 and TRBJ2-3, with 10 positions matching TRBD2. V trimming: 4 bases; J trimming: 1 base; junction bases outside the gene matches: 11. Per germline, CDR1 LGHNA and CDR2 YNFKEQ. The CDR3 sequence is 18 residues long. CDR3 in amino acids: CASSPRQAGGPGTDTQYF. The CDR3 DNA follows: TGTGCCAGCAGCCCCCGGCAAGCGGGAGGGCCGGGCACAGATACGCAGTATTTT.

V is TRBV28 and J is TRBJ2-4; 11 bases are a match to TRBD1. Per germline, CDR1 MDHEN and CDR2 SYDVKM. With V trimmed by 11 bases and J by 7 bases, 10 bases remained unmatched. CDR3 size: 14 residues. The DNA for the CDR3 is TGTGCCTCCCGGACAGGGGGCCTGAGGAACATTCAGTACTTC. It translates to CASRTGGLRNIQYF.

This sequence joins TRBV4-1 and TRBJ1-2; D gene unclear. Germline V gene data show CDR1 as MGHRA and CDR2 as YSYEKL. V gave up 2 bases and J gave up 8 bases, with 12 bases separating them. The CDR3 is 13 amino acids. The CDR3 bases are TGCGCCAGCAGCCAACGTCAGACGAGGGGCTACACCTTC. Protein: CASSQRQTRGYTF.

This sequence joins TRBV6-1 and TRBJ1-5; 10 bases map to TRBD1. The ends lost 6 bases at V and 7 bases at J; junction bases unmatched: 6. The CDR3 is 14 residues long. The germline gives CDR1 MNHNS, CDR2 SASEGT. CDR3 bases: TGTGCCAGCAGGCGGGACAGGGGATACCAGCCCCAGCATTTT. This codes for CASRRDRGYQPQHF.

The chain employs TRBV4-1 and TRBJ2-3; D is possibly TRBD2 (5 bases). The CDR3 totals 11 residues. Germline values: CDR1 MGHRA, CDR2 YSYEKL. V was clipped by 1 base and J by 9 bases, with 5 bases between them. CDR3 protein: CASSQGRTQYF. The CDR3 DNA reads as TGCGCCAGCAGCCAAGGGAGGACGCAGTATTTT.

The V gene is TRBV11-2, the J gene TRBJ1-1; 12 nucleotides match TRBD1. Germline V CDR1 and CDR2: SGHAT, FQNNGV. V shed 1 base, J shed 6 bases, and the junction held 6 bases outside the gene matches. The CDR3 runs to 16 residues. CDR3 residues: CASSLVSGTGGPEAFF. The DNA of the CDR3 is TGTGCCAGCAGCTTAGTTTCCGGGACAGGGGGCCCTGAAGCTTTCTTT.

The chain couples TRBV7-2 to TRBJ1-1, with D unclear. CDR1 and CDR2 (germline): SGHTA, FQGNSA. There are 13 residues in the CDR3. Trimming cost V 4 bases and J 1 base, with 7 bases left between them. The CDR3 region is CASSSGRNTEAFF. CDR3 nucleotide sequence: TGTGCCAGCAGCTCCGGGCGGAACACTGAAGCTTTCTTT.